The entry below gives a single T cell receptor beta chain sequence along with its context. TCRdb's copy holds only in-frame clones and misses some; the assay was immunoSEQ multiplex PCR. The profile shows 100,000 to 110,000 clones, about 85% of them singletons. The sample is drawn from a study of blood T cell repertoires in COVID-19. This clonotype was sampled from a man in his fifties with active or convalescent COVID-19. The sequencing input was peripheral blood.

CDR3 sequence reads: CASSYVAGDNEQFF. The CDR3, as DNA: TGTGCCAGCAGTTACGTAGCGGGAGACAATGAGCAGTTCTTC. The chain recombines TRBV6-5 with TRBJ2-1; TRBD2 matches 9 bases. This CDR3 has 14 residues. The trim removed 2 bases at V and 5 bases at J, leaving 1 base unmatched. In germline, CDR1 is MNHEY, CDR2 SVGAGI.